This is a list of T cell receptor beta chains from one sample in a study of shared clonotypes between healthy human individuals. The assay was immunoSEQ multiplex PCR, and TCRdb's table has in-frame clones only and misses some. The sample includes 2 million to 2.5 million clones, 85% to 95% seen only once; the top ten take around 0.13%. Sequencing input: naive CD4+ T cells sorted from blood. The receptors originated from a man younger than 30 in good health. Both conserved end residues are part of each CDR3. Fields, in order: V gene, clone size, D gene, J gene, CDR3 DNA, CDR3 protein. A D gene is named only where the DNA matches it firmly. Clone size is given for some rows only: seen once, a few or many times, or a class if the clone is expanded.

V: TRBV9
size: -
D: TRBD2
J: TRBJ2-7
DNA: TGTGCCAGCAGCTCCCGACTAGCGGGGCTCTACGAGCAGTACTTC
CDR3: CASSSRLAGLYEQYF

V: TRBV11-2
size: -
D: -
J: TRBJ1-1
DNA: TGTGCCAGCAGCTTAGATACCCTTATGAACACTGAAGCTTTCTTT
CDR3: CASSLDTLMNTEAFF

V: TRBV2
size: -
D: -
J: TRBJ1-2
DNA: TGTGCCAGCAGTGATAGGCCATCTGGATTCTATGGCTACACCTTC
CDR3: CASSDRPSGFYGYTF

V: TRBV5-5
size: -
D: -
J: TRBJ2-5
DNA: TGTGCCAGCAGCTTGGCCCCAGGCGGGGAGACCCAGTACTTC
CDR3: CASSLAPGGETQYF

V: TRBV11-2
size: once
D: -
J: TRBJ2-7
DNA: TGTGCCAGCAGCTTGACACCGGAGCTCGAGCAGTACTTC
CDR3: CASSLTPELEQYF

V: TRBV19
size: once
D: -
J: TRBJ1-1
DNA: TGTGCCAGTAGTACCGGACTTGGGGGGAACACTGAAGCTTTCTTT
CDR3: CASSTGLGGNTEAFF

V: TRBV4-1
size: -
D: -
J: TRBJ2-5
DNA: TGCGCCAGCAGCCAAGGTACAGTCACAGAGACCCAGTACTTC
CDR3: CASSQGTVTETQYF

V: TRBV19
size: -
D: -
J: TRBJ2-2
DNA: TGTGCCAGTAGTAAGCGGACCACGAACACCGGGGAGCTGTTTTTT
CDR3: CASSKRTTNTGELFF

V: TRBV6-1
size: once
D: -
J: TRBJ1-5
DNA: TGTGCCAGCAGTGAAGGCAGAGTCAGTCAGCCCCAGCATTTT
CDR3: CASSEGRVSQPQHF

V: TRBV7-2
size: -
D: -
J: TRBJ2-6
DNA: TGTGCCAGCAGCTTTAAAGAGGGTGGGGCCAACGTCCTGACTTTC
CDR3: CASSFKEGGANVLTF

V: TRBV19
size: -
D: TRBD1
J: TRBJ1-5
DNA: TGTGCCAGTACCTCCGGGACAGAGATTAATCAGCCCCAGCATTTT
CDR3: CASTSGTEINQPQHF

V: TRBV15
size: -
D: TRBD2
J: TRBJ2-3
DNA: TGTGCCACCAGCAGAGATGGGACTACATTGGGAGATACGCAGTATTTT
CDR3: CATSRDGTTLGDTQYF

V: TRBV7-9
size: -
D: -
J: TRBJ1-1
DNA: TGTGCCAGCAGCTTGGGGACCTCGAACACTGAAGCTTTCTTT
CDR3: CASSLGTSNTEAFF

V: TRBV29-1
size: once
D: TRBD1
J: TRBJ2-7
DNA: TGCAGCGTTGAGCTTGACAGGGGGCGAACGACCCTCTACGAGCAGTACTTC
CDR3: CSVELDRGRTTLYEQYF

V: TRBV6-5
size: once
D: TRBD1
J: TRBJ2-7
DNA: TGTGCCAGCAGTAACCAACAGGGGATCCACTACGAGCAGTACTTC
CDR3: CASSNQQGIHYEQYF

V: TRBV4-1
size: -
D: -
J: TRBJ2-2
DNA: TGCGCCAGCAGCCAAGGGAACAGGGTGGACACCGGGGAGCTGTTTTTT
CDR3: CASSQGNRVDTGELFF

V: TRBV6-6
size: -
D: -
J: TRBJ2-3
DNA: TGTGCCAGCAGTTACGGTGGGGTTAGCACAGATACGCAGTATTTT
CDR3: CASSYGGVSTDTQYF

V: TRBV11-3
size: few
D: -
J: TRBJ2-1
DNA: TGTGCCAGCAGCTTAGGACAGAGCTCCTACAATGAGCAGTTCTTC
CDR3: CASSLGQSSYNEQFF

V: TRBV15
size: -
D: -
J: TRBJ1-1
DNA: TGTGCCACCAGCAGCCGCGCTGACAACACTGAAGCTTTCTTT
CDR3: CATSSRADNTEAFF

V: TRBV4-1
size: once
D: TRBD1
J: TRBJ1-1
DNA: TGCGCCAGCAGCCCGGGCAGGGGGCGCGGGAACACTGAAGCTTTCTTT
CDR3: CASSPGRGRGNTEAFF

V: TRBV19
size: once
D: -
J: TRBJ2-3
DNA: TGTGCTGTGTCGGCGGGCACAGATACGCAGTATTTT
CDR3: CAVSAGTDTQYF

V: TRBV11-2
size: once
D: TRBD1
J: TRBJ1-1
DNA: TGTGCCAGCAGCCCTCCCGGACAGGGAGATACTGAAGCTTTCTTT
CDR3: CASSPPGQGDTEAFF

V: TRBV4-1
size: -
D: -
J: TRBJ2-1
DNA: TGCGCCAGCAGCCAATCGCGAAACAATGAGCAGTTCTTC
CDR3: CASSQSRNNEQFF

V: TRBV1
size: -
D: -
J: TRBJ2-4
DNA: TGCACCAGCAGCCAAGACGGTCCCACTAGCGGGAGGGCCAGCCCCAAACTAGCCAAAAACATTCAGTACTTC
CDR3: CTSSQDGPTSGRASPKLAKNIQYF

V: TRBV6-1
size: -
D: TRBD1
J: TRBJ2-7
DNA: TGTGCCAGCAGTCAAACCGGACAGGGGATGTGGGAGCAGTACTTC
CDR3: CASSQTGQGMWEQYF

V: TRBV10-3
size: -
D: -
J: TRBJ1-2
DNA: TGTGCCATCAGTTATGGTCTACAAAATAGAAACTATGGCTACACCTTC
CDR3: CAISYGLQNRNYGYTF

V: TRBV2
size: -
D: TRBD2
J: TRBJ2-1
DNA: TGTGCCAGCAGTGAAGAGGGACTAGTGAAAATTTTGGATGAGCAGTTCTTC
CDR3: CASSEEGLVKILDEQFF

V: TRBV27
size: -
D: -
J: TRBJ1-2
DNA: TGTGCCAGCAGTTTTCGGGGATTCAATGGCTACACCTTC
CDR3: CASSFRGFNGYTF

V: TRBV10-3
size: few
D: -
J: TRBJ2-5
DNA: TGTGCCATCAGTGATCAAGAGACCCAGTACTTC
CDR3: CAISDQETQYF

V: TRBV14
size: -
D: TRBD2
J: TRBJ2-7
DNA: TGTGCCAGCAGCCAAGAGAGCGGGAGCTGGGTGATGGCAACCTACGAGCAGTACTTC
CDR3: CASSQESGSWVMATYEQYF

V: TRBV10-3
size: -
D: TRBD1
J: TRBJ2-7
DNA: TGTGCCATCAGTGTTAACCGGGACAGAGGGTACGAGCAGTACTTC
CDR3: CAISVNRDRGYEQYF

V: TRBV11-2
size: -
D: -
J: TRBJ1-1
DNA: TGTGCCAGCAGCTTAGCGGGGAACATGAACACTGAAGCTTTCTTT
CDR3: CASSLAGNMNTEAFF

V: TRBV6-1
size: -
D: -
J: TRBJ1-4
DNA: TGTGCCAGCAGTGAAGCGTTGGGTGGCAGGGCTGACGAAAAACTGTTTTTT
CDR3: CASSEALGGRADEKLFF

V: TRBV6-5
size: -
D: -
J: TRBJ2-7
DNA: TGTGCCAGCAGTTCCACGATCGCGGGGAACTACGAGCAGTACTTC
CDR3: CASSSTIAGNYEQYF

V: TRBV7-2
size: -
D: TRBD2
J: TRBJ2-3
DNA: TGTGCCAGCAGCCGTCGAGGCGGGAGGGCCACAGATACGCAGTATTTT
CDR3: CASSRRGGRATDTQYF

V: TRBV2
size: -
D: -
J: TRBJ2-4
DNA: TGTGCCAGCAGTCTTTCCGGGACTTCCAAAAACATTCAGTACTTC
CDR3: CASSLSGTSKNIQYF

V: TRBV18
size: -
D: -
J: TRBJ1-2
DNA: TGTGCCAGCTCACCTCAGCCCTACCAGGTACTTGGCTACACCTTC
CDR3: CASSPQPYQVLGYTF

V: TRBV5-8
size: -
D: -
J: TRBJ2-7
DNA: TGTGCCAGCAGCTTGGCCGGAGGCGGTCCTACGAAGCAGTACTTC
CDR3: CASSLAGGGPTKQYF

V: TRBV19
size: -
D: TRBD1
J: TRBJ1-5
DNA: TGTGCCAGTAGCCTCCGGGACAGGGGCAATCAGCCCCAGCATTTT
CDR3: CASSLRDRGNQPQHF

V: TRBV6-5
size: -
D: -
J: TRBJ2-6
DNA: TGTGCCAGCAGTCCGGTGACTGGGGCCAACGTCCTGACTTTC
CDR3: CASSPVTGANVLTF

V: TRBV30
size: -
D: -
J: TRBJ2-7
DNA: TGTGCCTGGAGTCATTTCGACGAGCAGTACTTC
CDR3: CAWSHFDEQYF

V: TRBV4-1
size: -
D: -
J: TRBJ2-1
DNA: TGCGCCAGCAGCCTACGTGGCGGGGGCAGTGAGCAGTTCTTC
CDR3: CASSLRGGGSEQFF

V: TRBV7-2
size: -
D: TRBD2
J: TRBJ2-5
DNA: TGTGCCAGCAGCTCTAGCGGGGGGGCCCCTAGCTCGTCCAAAGAGACCCAGTACTTC
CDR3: CASSSSGGAPSSSKETQYF

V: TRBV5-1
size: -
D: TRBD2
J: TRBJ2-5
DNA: TGCGCCAGCAGCAGCAGCGGGGGAAGAGAGACCCAGTACTTC
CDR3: CASSSSGGRETQYF

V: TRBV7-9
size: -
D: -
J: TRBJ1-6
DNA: TGTGCCAGCAGCTGGCCGGACACTAATTCACCCCTCCACTTT
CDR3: CASSWPDTNSPLHF

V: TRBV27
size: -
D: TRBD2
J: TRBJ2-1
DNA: TGTGCCAGCAGTCCGCCGGGACTAGCATCCTACAATGAGCAGTTCTTC
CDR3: CASSPPGLASYNEQFF

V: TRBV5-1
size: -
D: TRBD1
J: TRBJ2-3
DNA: TGCGCCAGCAGCCCGTCGTTTGCAGGGGGTGATACGCAGTATTTT
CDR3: CASSPSFAGGDTQYF

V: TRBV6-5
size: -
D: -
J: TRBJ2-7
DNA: TGTGCCAGCAGTTACCTTCCTAGCACGCGCGGCGAGCAGTACTTC
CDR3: CASSYLPSTRGEQYF

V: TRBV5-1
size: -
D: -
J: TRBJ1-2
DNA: TGCGCCAGCAGCTTGGGACAAGTTGGCCGTGGCTACACCTTC
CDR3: CASSLGQVGRGYTF

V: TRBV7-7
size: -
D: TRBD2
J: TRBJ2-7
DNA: TGTGCTAGCAGCCCACCGGGACTATTTATCTACGAGCAGTACTTC
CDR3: CASSPPGLFIYEQYF

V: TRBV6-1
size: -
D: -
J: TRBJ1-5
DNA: TGTGCCAGCAGTGAAACATACAGCAATCAGCCCCAGCATTTT
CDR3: CASSETYSNQPQHF

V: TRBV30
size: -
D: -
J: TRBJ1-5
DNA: TGTGCCTGGAGTAGACAGGAGAATCAGCCCCAGCATTTT
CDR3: CAWSRQENQPQHF

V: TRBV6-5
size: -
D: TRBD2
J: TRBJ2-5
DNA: TGTGCCAGCAGTTACAGCCGGGACTACAGGTGGGAGACCCAGTACTTC
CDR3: CASSYSRDYRWETQYF

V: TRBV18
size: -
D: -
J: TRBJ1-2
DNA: TGTGCCAGCTCACCGGGCCAAAACTATGGCTACACCTTC
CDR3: CASSPGQNYGYTF

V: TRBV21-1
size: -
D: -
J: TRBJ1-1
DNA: TGTGCCAGCAAGGCTCACTGTCTGGGTGGTGAAGCTTTCTTT
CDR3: CASKAHCLGGEAFF

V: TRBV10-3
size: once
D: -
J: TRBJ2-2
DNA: TGTGCCATCAGTGTGAGGCAGGGAGACACCGGGGAGCTGTTTTTT
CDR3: CAISVRQGDTGELFF

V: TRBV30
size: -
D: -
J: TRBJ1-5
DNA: TGTGCCTGGACCACGGGCGCAGGGCAGCCCCAGCATTTT
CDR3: CAWTTGAGQPQHF